Sequencing of this T cell receptor (beta chain) was carried out in a study of PD-1 blockade in classical Hodgkin lymphoma. Study-level points and caveats: For complete responders, baseline diversity was comparable to that of newly diagnosed patients.

Produced via immunoSEQ multiplex PCR; TCRdb's table is partial and in-frame only. This table holds about 84,000 clones, around 90% found once. There are 16 residues in the CDR3. Trimming stripped 0 bases from V and 4 bases from J, with 16 bases between. CDR1 is SQVTM, CDR2 ANQGSEA, per germline. All patients experienced relapse after autologous stem cell transplantation, and brentuximab vedotin exposure was variable. Patients reached a best response of complete response, partial response or progressive disease. A note on this clone: Its antigen is not known.

The chain recombines TRBV29-1 with TRBJ2-1; the D gene could be TRBD1 or TRBD2 (5 bases each). Sequenced here: peripheral blood mononuclear cells (PBMCs), sampled at baseline. The TCR was taken from a human donor with classical Hodgkin lymphoma. CDR3 bases: TGCAGCGTTGAAGATCTTGAGGGAGAGGGGTACAATGAGCAGTTCTTC. This encodes CSVEDLEGEGYNEQFF.